The present T cell receptor beta chain was sequenced within a study of OX40 agonist ivuxolimab in advanced cancers. Turning to the study itself: Patients' therapy was ivuxolimab, an antibody that acts as an agonist of OX40 (CD134). Study outcomes and limitations: CD4+ T cells averaged fewer expanded clones than CD8+ T cells. Not determined was the antigen specificity of the expanded peripheral T cells. Clonal expansion from baseline to week 6 occurred in both CD4+ and CD8+ T cells.

Concerning this clone itself: Its antigen is still unknown.

Trimming took 2 bases from V and 1 from J, leaving 10 bases between them. The CDR3 consists of 15 residues. CDR1 is MNHEY and CDR2 is SVGAGI in the germline V gene. Here immunoSEQ multiplex PCR was the method, and the copy in TCRdb shows in-frame clones only, minus some. The sample records roughly 55,000 clones, about 80% being singletons. The chain recombines TRBV6-5 with TRBJ2-3, with D possibly called TRBD1 or TRBD2 (6 bases each). The receptor comes from an adult with an advanced solid tumor such as melanoma, head and neck, liver or kidney cancer. Sequenced here: CD4+ or CD8+ T cells sorted from blood, sampled in a trial of the OX40 agonist ivuxolimab. CDR3 amino acids: CASSYTGARTDTQYF. In nucleotides, the CDR3 is TGTGCCAGCAGTTACACGGGGGCCCGCACAGATACGCAGTATTTT.